These 29 T cell receptor beta chains originate from one sample sequenced in a study of CD8+CD57+ T cells in acquired aplastic anemia. Profiling of TCR beta VDJ combinations and CDR3 sequences used genomic DNA as template. TCRdb used MiXCR to reprocess the reads, holding one entry per CDR3 protein. There are some 210,000 distinct CDR3 sequences in the sample; about 59% occur only once, and 25% to 30% lies in the top ten. The sample comprised sorted CD4+, CD8+, or CD8+CD57+ T cells (not recorded which) from PBMCs. The receptors shown here come from a human donor in good health.

This chain joins TRBV7-2 and TRBJ2-3; D is possibly TRBD1 (5 bases). V lost 10 bases and J 3 bases, leaving 8 bases between the germline ends. The CDR3 is 11 residues long. CDR1 and CDR2 (germline): SGHTA, FQGNSA. The CDR3 DNA sequence: TGTGCCACCAGACAGACAGATACGCAGTATTTT. Translation gives CATRQTDTQYF.

The V gene is TRBV7-2, the J gene TRBJ2-7; D gene ambiguous. Trimming shortened V by 1 base and J by 6 bases, and 13 bases separated the two germline ends. This CDR3 has 14 residues. The germline V gene has CDR1 SGHTA and CDR2 FQGNSA. The CDR3 loop reads CASSLESSWVEQYF. The CDR3 DNA follows: TGTGCCAGCAGCTTAGAGAGTTCGTGGGTCGAGCAGTACTTC.

The V and J genes are TRBV7-9 and TRBJ2-1; 11 bases map to TRBD2. The CDR3 has 17 residues. Germline V gene sequence: CDR1 SEHNR, CDR2 FQNEAQ (reference sequence). The trim removed 5 bases at V and 2 bases at J, leaving 8 bases unmatched. The CDR3 spells CASSQGQLAGAYNEQFF. In DNA form, the CDR3 reads TGTGCCAGCAGCCAAGGCCAACTAGCGGGAGCCTACAATGAGCAGTTCTTC.

The chain recombines TRBV12-3 or TRBV12-4 with TRBJ2-2, with TRBD2 matching over 9 bases. This CDR3 is 16 amino acids long. With V trimmed by 1 base and J by 4 bases, 4 bases remained unmatched. DNA of the CDR3: TGTGCCAGCAGTTTAGGAGCGGGGGGACGCACCGGGGAGCTGTTTTTT. Amino acids: CASSLGAGGRTGELFF.

The J gene is TRBJ1-3, the V gene TRBV7-8; D is uncertain. Germline CDR1 and CDR2: SGHVS and FQNEAQ. The ends were cut back, 6 bases at V and 0 bases at J, with 9 bases in the middle. The CDR3 has 14 amino acids. The CDR3 DNA reads as TGTGCCAGCAGACAGTTGGGCTCTGGAAACACCATATATTTT. This gives the protein CASRQLGSGNTIYF.

V is TRBV20-1 and J is TRBJ2-3; D may be TRBD2 (6 bases). Trimming removed 5 bases from V and 7 bases from J, with 13 bases in between. The length of the CDR3 is 12 residues. Germline V gives CDR1 DFQATT, CDR2 SNEGSKA (reference sequence). The CDR3 nucleotides are TGCAGTGCTGGCGGGACTCCCAATACGCAGTATTTT. This sequence encodes CSAGGTPNTQYF.

The V call is TRBV18, the J call TRBJ2-7; TRBD2 might be the D (5 bases). This CDR3 comprises 16 residues. Deletions cut 4 bases from V and 0 bases from J, with 16 bases between. Germline V gene lookup returns CDR1 KGHSH and CDR2 LQKENI. The CDR3 here is CASSLERLRSSYEQYF. The CDR3, as DNA: TGTGCCAGCTCACTGGAGCGACTACGGAGCTCCTACGAGCAGTACTTC.

This clonotype was seen a single time. Mismatch with germline at one junction end may stem from a read error. V gene TRBV7-3 combines with J gene TRBJ2-2, with D perhaps TRBD2 (6 bases). CDR1 SGHTA and CDR2 FQGTGA come from the germline V gene. This CDR3 contains 14 residues. The CDR3 DNA sequence: TGTGCCAGCGGCAATAGCGGTGGCACCGGGAAGCTGTTTTTT. Amino acids: CASGNSGGTGKLFF. The full variable domain, in which reference TRBV7-3 and TRBJ2-2 provide the parts outside the CDR3, is GAGVSQTPSNKVTEKGKYVELRCDPISGHTALYWYRQSLGQGPEFLIYFQGTGAADDSGLPNDRFFAVRPEGSVSTLKIQRTERGDSAVYLCASGNSGGTGKLFFGEGSRLTVL.

This chain joins TRBV2 and TRBJ1-1; D might be TRBD1 (5 bases). This CDR3 is built from 14 residues. The germline V gene has CDR1 SNHLY and CDR2 FYNNEI. Trimming shortened V by 7 bases and J by 0 bases, and 12 bases separated the two germline ends. The CDR3 region is CASIAGTMNTEAFF. The CDR3 region has the DNA TGTGCCAGCATCGCCGGGACCATGAACACTGAAGCTTTCTTT.

To note about this clonotype: A read error is likely, as this CDR3 ends without the conserved phenylalanine or tryptophan. The CDR3 DNA reads TGTGCCAGCAGTTTATTGAACGGAGGCAATCAGCCCCAGCATTCT. It codes for CASSLLNGGNQPQHS. The rearrangement joins TRBV28 to TRBJ1-5; D gene uncertain. Looked up from germline, CDR1 is MDHEN and CDR2 is SYDVKM. The CDR3 consists of 15 residues. V lost 1 base to trimming and J lost 2 bases, with 9 bases between them.

The chain recombines TRBV7-2 with TRBJ1-1; 7 bases agree with TRBD1. The trim removed 1 base at V and 6 bases at J, leaving 8 bases unmatched. CDR1 is SGHTA and CDR2 is FQGNSA in the germline V gene. CDR3 size: 15 residues. The CDR3 reads CASSLETGEWAEAFF. CDR3 in DNA: TGTGCCAGCAGCTTAGAAACAGGGGAATGGGCTGAAGCTTTCTTT.

This clonotype was recorded many times. The chain carries TRBV5-1 and TRBJ2-7; 11 bases align to TRBD1. The ends lost 4 bases at V and 3 bases at J; junction bases unmatched: 6. Germline V gene sequence: CDR1 SGHRS, CDR2 YFSETQ. The CDR3 runs to 15 residues. This CDR3 reads CASSAGQGDNYEQYF. In nucleotides, the CDR3 is TGCGCCAGCAGCGCGGGACAGGGGGACAACTACGAGCAGTACTTC.

The chain is built from TRBV20-1 and TRBJ2-3; possibly TRBD1 or TRBD2 for D (6 bases each). V was trimmed by 1 base and J by 3 bases, leaving 14 bases between them. Germline V CDR1 and CDR2: DFQATT, SNEGSKA (reference sequence). The CDR3 extends over 15 amino acids. The CDR3: CSARVPGARTDTQYF. The CDR3 DNA reads as TGCAGTGCTAGAGTCCCGGGGGCGAGGACAGATACGCAGTATTTT.

This clonotype was detected many times. The rearrangement links TRBV6-5 to TRBJ1-2, with 12 bases that match TRBD1. CDR3 size: 16 residues. Looked up from germline, CDR1 is MNHEY and CDR2 is SVGAGI. The V segment lost 0 bases and the J segment 4 bases; nucleotides outside the gene matches: 3. The CDR3 is CASSYSGQGASYGYTF. The CDR3 region has the DNA TGTGCCAGCAGTTACTCGGGACAGGGGGCCTCCTATGGCTACACCTTC.

The genes are TRBV7-2 and TRBJ2-5; 8 nucleotides line up with TRBD2. This CDR3 is built from 16 residues. Losses at the gene ends were 6 bases for V and 5 bases for J; bases not matched to a gene: 14. Per the germline V gene, CDR1 is SGHTA and CDR2 is FQGNSA. The CDR3: CASSDPSRGGGETQYF. The CDR3 DNA reads as TGTGCCAGCAGTGACCCCAGCCGGGGGGGCGGCGAGACCCAGTACTTC.

The chain carries TRBV2 and TRBJ1-1, with D possibly being TRBD1 (6 bases). V was clipped by 8 bases and J by 1 base, with 20 bases between them. The CDR3 spans 16 residues. Germline V gene data show CDR1 as SNHLY and CDR2 as FYNNEI. The CDR3 bases are TGTGCCAGCGAGGCGGGAGTATGGGGGGCGAACACTGAAGCTTTCTTT. It yields the protein CASEAGVWGANTEAFF.

This clonotype appeared once. The chain joins TRBV20-1 to TRBJ2-1, with 14 nucleotides matching TRBD2. The trim removed 6 bases at V and 8 bases at J, leaving 3 bases unmatched. Germline CDR1 is DFQATT and CDR2 is SNEGSKA (reference sequence). The CDR3 spans 13 residues. As DNA, the CDR3 is TGCAGTGCGCGACTAGCGGGGGGGCATGAGCAGTTCTTC. Residues: CSARLAGGHEQFF.

The sample holds many counts of this clonotype. The rearrangement joins TRBV29-1 to TRBJ2-2; tentative D call: TRBD2 (6 bases). The V and J ends lost 8 bases and 6 bases respectively, with 19 bases between them. The CDR3 totals 14 residues. From germline, CDR1 is SQVTM and CDR2 ANQGSEA. Here the CDR3 reads CSIWGGRTPGELFF. The CDR3 region has the DNA TGCAGCATATGGGGTGGGAGGACCCCCGGGGAGCTGTTTTTT.

This clonotype was seen many times. The chain joins TRBV10-1 to TRBJ2-2; 13 bases match TRBD2. Per germline, CDR1 WNHNN and CDR2 SYGVQD (reference sequence). The CDR3 has 19 amino acids. V lost 6 bases to trimming and J lost 3 bases; unmatched junction nucleotides: 13. In DNA, the CDR3 is TGCGCCAGCAGCGATCACCCCGGACTAGCGGGAGTTTACACCGGGGAGCTGTTTTTT. This encodes CASSDHPGLAGVYTGELFF.

This clonotype appeared a single time. The V and J genes are TRBV9 and TRBJ1-6; D is ambiguous. The V end was cut by 5 bases, the J end by 6 bases, with 6 bases between. The CDR3 covers 12 residues. CDR1 SGDLS and CDR2 YYNGEE come from the germline V gene. The CDR3 sequence is CASRESNSPLHF. CDR3 coding DNA: TGTGCCAGCAGAGAATCTAATTCACCCCTCCACTTT.

This clonotype was detected many times. The chain combines TRBV11-3 with TRBJ2-1; TRBD2 matches at 8 bases. The germline V gene has CDR1 SGHNT and CDR2 YENEEA. Losses at the gene ends were 5 bases for V and 5 bases for J; bases not matched to a gene: 5. The CDR3 consists of 14 residues. This CDR3 is CASSLTSGDNEQFF. The CDR3 bases are TGTGCCAGCAGCCTAACTAGCGGAGACAATGAGCAGTTCTTC. Full variable domain (remainder filled in from reference TRBV11-3 and TRBJ2-1): EAGVVQSPRYKIIEKKQPVAFWCNPISGHNTLYWYLQNLGQGPELLIRYENEEAVDDSQLPKDRFSAERLKGVDSTLKIQPAELGDSAVYLCASSLTSGDNEQFFGPGTRLTVL.

V is TRBV19 and J is TRBJ2-7, with a possible D match to TRBD1 (6 bases). From germline, CDR1 is LNHDA and CDR2 SQIVND (reference sequence). The CDR3 covers 13 residues. Trimming stripped 6 bases from V and 2 bases from J, with 11 bases between. The CDR3 region is CASSLDSTYEQYF. DNA of the CDR3: TGTGCCAGTAGCTTGGACAGCACCTACGAGCAGTACTTC.

The J gene is TRBJ1-6, the V gene TRBV20-1, with 9 nucleotides matching TRBD1. In germline, CDR1 is DFQATT, CDR2 SNEGSKA (reference sequence). This CDR3 has 15 residues. V lost 6 bases and J lost 12; bases outside the gene matches: 15. The CDR3 DNA sequence: TGCAGTGCCCCTGGGGGGGGGGGACAGGGTAAACCCCTCCACTTT. It specifies CSAPGGGGQGKPLHF.

This chain connects TRBV5-1 to TRBJ2-1, with D perhaps TRBD1 or TRBD2 (5 bases each). The germline CDR1 and CDR2 sequences are SGHRS and YFSETQ. This CDR3 has 16 amino acids. With 4 bases removed from V and 0 bases from J, the gap between germline ends came to 14 bases. The CDR3 region is CASSELRGSSYNEQFF. In DNA form, the CDR3 reads TGCGCCAGCAGCGAACTTCGGGGCAGCTCCTACAATGAGCAGTTCTTC.

This clonotype was observed at least ten times. The chain is built from TRBV5-1 and TRBJ2-2; TRBD1 matches at 10 bases. The CDR3 covers 15 residues. In germline, CDR1 is SGHRS, CDR2 YFSETQ. After removal of 4 bases from V and 4 bases from J, the junction contained 4 bases not matched to a gene. The CDR3, as DNA: TGCGCCAGCAGCCGGGACAGGGGCGGCACCGGGGAGCTGTTTTTT. Amino acids: CASSRDRGGTGELFF.

In nucleotides, the CDR3 is TGTGCCAGCAGCGACCGACAGGGACGCGAGCAGTACTTC. Translated: CASSDRQGREQYF. This chain links TRBV2 with TRBJ2-7; TRBD1 matches 7 bases. The CDR3 is 13 amino acids. Germline CDR1 SNHLY, CDR2 FYNNEI. V trimming: 6 bases; J trimming: 6 bases; junction bases outside the gene matches: 8.

The chain joins TRBV3-1 to TRBJ2-2; perhaps TRBD1 as D (5 bases). V shed 4 bases and J shed 4 bases, with 13 bases lying between them. Looked up from germline, CDR1 is LGHDT and CDR2 is YNNKEL (reference sequence). The CDR3 contains 15 residues. The CDR3, as DNA: TGTGCCAGCAGCCTTGGCAGGGTGGGCACCGGGGAGCTGTTTTTT. Amino acid sequence: CASSLGRVGTGELFF. Variable domain in full (rest from reference TRBV3-1 and TRBJ2-2): DTAVSQTPKYLVTQMGNDKSIKCEQNLGHDTMYWYKQDSKKFLKIMFSYNNKELIINETVPNRFSPKSPDKAHLNLHINSLELGDSAVYFCASSLGRVGTGELFFGEGSRLTVL.

This clonotype was recorded only once. The V gene is TRBV19, the J gene TRBJ1-2; a weak D match, TRBD1 (5 bases). Trimming took 7 bases from V and 10 from J, leaving 16 bases between them. The germline V gene has CDR1 LNHDA and CDR2 SQIVND (reference sequence). This CDR3 spans 12 amino acids. CDR3 sequence: CASTEIGQFYTF. The CDR3 bases are TGTGCCAGTACCGAAATAGGACAATTCTACACCTTC.

The chain carries TRBV27 and TRBJ2-1; D perhaps matches TRBD2 (5 bases). V gave up 2 bases and J gave up 5 bases, with 10 bases separating them. CDR3 length equals 14 residues. Germline V gene sequence: CDR1 MNHEY, CDR2 SMNVEV (reference sequence). CDR3 nucleotide sequence: TGTGCCAGCAGTTTAGCGGGTCCCCACAATGAGCAGTTCTTC. Protein product: CASSLAGPHNEQFF.